This entry features one TCR beta chain sequence. Its antigen specificity is not known. Base qualities are not at hand, and no much larger clone is one base apart. The data were obtained in a study of T cells in localized non-small cell lung cancer (TCRdb year 2020). As for the study more broadly: T cell repertoires of approximately 250 early-stage NSCLC patients were analyzed, with tumors being compared against uninvolved tumor-adjacent lungs. The cohort comprised some 220 treatment-naïve NSCLC patients with resected, localized lung tumors. NSCLC patients had a mean age of approximately 66 years, and 129 were male and over 85 female. Broader findings and caveats from the paper: The highest T cell clonality was observed in uninvolved tumor-adjacent lung, where clonality exceeded that of tumor, suggesting that antigenic responses were more focused in uninvolved tumor-adjacent lung. Because of the exploratory design, TCR variables were selected using unadjusted p-values without false-discovery rate correction. Higher T cell density in blood was associated with longer overall survival, whereas higher clonality in adjacent lung was associated with shorter survival. A median of around 50 of the top 100 tumor clones turned up in the paired uninvolved adjacent lung, and 25 to 35 of those clones also ranked among the top 100 of that same adjacent lung. Because multi-region sequencing of the tumors was not done, intratumor heterogeneity could not be ruled out.

The germline V gene provides CDR1 LGHNA and CDR2 YSLEER. The CDR3 contains 16 residues, cysteine and phenylalanine counted. The retained sequence is limited to the CDR3, 48 bases, with the frame set at the first base. Germline trimming amounts to 1 base on V and 3 bases on J, with 5 as the count of junction bases outside the gene matches. At diagnosis, peripheral blood, uninvolved tumor-adjacent lung and tumor were collected and stored as a combination of fresh-frozen and FFPE material. For TCR repertoire profiling, blood samples were analyzed as peripheral blood mononuclear cells. TCR beta CDR3 regions were sequenced from DNA using the immunoSEQ Assay. Turning to the authors' computational methods: T cell density was computed as TCR beta template counts normalized to usable DNA estimated by amplifying housekeeping genes. Richness was estimated using the preseqR package, with extrapolation to 400,000 templates for PBMC samples and to 120,000 templates for tissue samples. Clonality was defined as one minus Pielou's evenness. Tissue-enriched TCRs were identified by differential abundance testing using productive amino-acid clonotypes, minimum total count 5 and alpha 0.1. The Jaccard Index and the Morisita Overlap Index were used to quantify repertoire overlap between compartments. GLIPH grouped TCR beta CDR3s together with public tetramer-defined viral CDR3s, and a viral motif had to include at least three viral sequences and show V-gene enrichment. In TCRdb, the immuneACCESS table is reduced to in-frame sequences with V and J assigned. These tables do not hold every clone; where another copy was compared, an unresolved V gene accounts for under half, and the others remain unexplained. The V and J calls and clone size come from that table; D and trimming were worked out from the DNA. The sample table shows about 25,000 clones, and around 87% are seen once. Together, the top ten hold 4.5% to 7% of the sample.

The sequence is built from TRBV4-3 and TRBJ2-1; 8 junctional bases match TRBD1. Sequences were derived from peripheral blood, sampled before any cancer treatment. This TCR derives from a male donor at least 60 years old with stage II squamous cell lung carcinoma. The CDR3 amino acid sequence is: CASSQGHRGFYNEQFF. The DNA sequence is given as TGCGCCAGCAGCCAAGGCCACAGGGGGTTCTACAATGAGCAGTTCTTC.